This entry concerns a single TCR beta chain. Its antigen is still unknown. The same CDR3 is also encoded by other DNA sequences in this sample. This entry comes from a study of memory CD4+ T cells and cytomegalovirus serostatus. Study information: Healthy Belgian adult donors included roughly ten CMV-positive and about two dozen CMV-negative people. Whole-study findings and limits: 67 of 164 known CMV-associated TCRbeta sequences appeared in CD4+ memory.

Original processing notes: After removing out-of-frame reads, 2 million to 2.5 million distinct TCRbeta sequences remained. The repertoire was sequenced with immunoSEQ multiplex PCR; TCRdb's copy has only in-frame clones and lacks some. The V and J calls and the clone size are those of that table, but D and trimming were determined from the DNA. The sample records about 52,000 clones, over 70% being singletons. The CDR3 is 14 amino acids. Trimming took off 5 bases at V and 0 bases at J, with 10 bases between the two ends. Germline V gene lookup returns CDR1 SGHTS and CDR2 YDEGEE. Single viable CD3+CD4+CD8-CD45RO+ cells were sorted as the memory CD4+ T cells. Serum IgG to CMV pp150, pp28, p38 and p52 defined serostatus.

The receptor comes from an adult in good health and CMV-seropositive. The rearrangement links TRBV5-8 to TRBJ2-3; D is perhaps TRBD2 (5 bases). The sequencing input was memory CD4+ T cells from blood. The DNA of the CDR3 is TGTGCCAGCAGTCCACTAGGTAGCACAGATACGCAGTATTTT. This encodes CASSPLGSTDTQYF.